The sequence of this T cell receptor (beta chain) was determined in a study of cytomegalovirus exposure and HLA in healthy donors (dated by TCRdb to 2016 to 2017). For the wider study: An earlier analysis of approximately 640 of the donors reported 250 to 350 Gb of sequence data and some 120 million unique TCR beta sequences from about 179 million T cells. Using immunosequencing, the study profiled T cell repertoires from roughly 650 subjects and related those repertoires to cytomegalovirus serostatus. In an earlier analysis of roughly 600 of the donors, high-throughput TCR beta sequencing was used to judge whether each TCR beta V gene segment behaved as functional or pseudogenic. Of the roughly 400 genotyped donors, about 80% fell in the genetic ancestry cluster associated with self-reported Caucasian donors. The study aimed to test whether cataloging public T cell receptors could reveal signatures of past pathogen exposure. Typing coverage varied by locus: 629-630 donors for A, B, C, DRB1 and DQB1; 500 to 550 for DQA1; 600 to 610 for DPA1; approximately 450 for DPB1. To study patterns of TCR occurrence, a later analysis re-analyzed previously published TCR beta repertoires from 500 to 850 donors and added high-resolution HLA genotyping. About 300 gigabases of sequencing data and around 87 million unique TCR sequences were included in an early release covering 500 to 750 HLA-typed donors. Both class I and class II loci were covered by HLA typing, at four-digit resolution. A handful of DR-DQ haplotypes were handled as single units for association and clustering because linkage in the cohort was strong. All discovery cohort repertoires had been generated on a single sequencing platform. A separate validation cohort of over 95 different subjects was used in addition to the approximately 700-subject first cohort. Donor age, sex, ethnicity and CMV serostatus were compiled together with the repertoire data. Rather than using new phenotypic data, the later analysis identified candidate immune exposures from TCR beta sequences and from how often those sequences occurred across donors. The study combined high-throughput TCR immunosequencing, statistical association of individual TCRs with disease status, and machine learning to predict cytomegalovirus infection status. In a later genetic analysis, genome-wide SNP genotypes for about 55% of the 666 donors were used, and that subset was treated as a discovery cohort. Across under 500 genotyped donors of the cohort, an average of 235,054 unique TCR beta nucleotide sequences per donor were sequenced, and approximately 17% of those sequences were non-productive. What the authors observed across the whole study: Because HLA typing was unavailable for some donors at each locus, only the typed subset was used in association tests. In a later analysis, several top co-occurrence clusters were reported to appear linked to parvovirus B19, influenza, CMV and Epstein-Barr virus. Immune exposure information for the cohort was limited to CMV serostatus. In a later analysis, HLA-associated TCR beta chains were found to be more clonally expanded and to have lower generation probabilities than equally common non-associated chains. According to a later genetic analysis, donors in an Asian-associated ancestry cluster had fewer N-insertions in productive TCRs than the roughly 670-donor mean. According to the authors, the approach could potentially be generalized to other disease states and immunological phenotypes. In an earlier analysis of fewer than 700 of the donors, most TCR beta V segments appeared in productive rearrangements about 87% or about 30% of the time, broadly matching IMGT annotations. Linkage disequilibrium might explain the correlated functional status among segregating V segments, but an unknown experimental factor could not be ruled out. Most TCR sequences were observed very rarely across donors, whereas some public TCRs were present in many individuals. The classifier was reported to diagnose cytomegalovirus status with high specificity and sensitivity in both the original cohort and the validation cohort. Seventeen rarely observed V segments, including chromosome 9 orphons, were excluded from the earlier analysis of some 590 of the donors because counts were too low. A later analysis associated around 16,000 TCR beta sequences with specific HLA alleles at a false discovery rate of 0.05. Sequencing depth was assumed to be roughly uniform across donors in the presence/absence analyses, though that assumption may not hold. A later genetic analysis associated a missense DCLRE1C variant with V-gene and J-gene trimming of TCR beta chains, and an independent cohort replicated the association. A later analysis found that TCR association rates varied across HLA loci, with DRB1 alleles showing the most associated TCRs and HLA-C alleles the fewest. The study listed 150 to 200 TCR beta chains as associated with cytomegalovirus. Strong co-occurrence of HLA alleles, especially DR and DQ, made assigning TCR associations to individual alleles difficult. A cluster of highly shared sequence variants was judged likely to represent a technical artifact of the sequencing pipeline. A further reported finding was that TCR beta sequences accurately predicted the HLA-A and HLA-B alleles for most subjects in the first cohort. The cohort was sequenced for TCR beta chains only, and without alpha or paired-chain data the features that could be detected were limited. In a later analysis, most CMV-associated TCR beta chains were found to appear HLA-restricted, with HLA associations seemingly driven largely by CMV exposure. Three of the identified cytomegalovirus-associated TCR beta chains were confirmed in vitro to be specific for cytomegalovirus antigens.

This clone showed up just once. Its antigen has not been determined. The record has no base qualities; no much larger clone is one base away. In total, approximately 610 healthy bone marrow donors made up the cohort. All cohort members were sampled while nominally healthy, although unrecorded immune exposures were likely present. The donor tested CMV seropositive, placing the donor among the 289 seropositive members of the cohort. Every donor gave a peripheral blood sample, and the peripheral blood mononuclear cells from that sample were used for TCR beta sequencing. The Qiagen DNeasy Blood Extraction Kit was used to extract genomic DNA from the blood cell samples. Library method: the immunoSEQ multiplex PCR assay. A mixture of 60 forward primers for TCR Vbeta segments and 13 reverse primers for TCR Jbeta segments was used in the multiplex PCR. A multiplex PCR assay on genomic DNA amplified the CDR3 region of rearranged TCR beta genes. Amplified TCR beta libraries were sequenced as 87-base-pair reads on the Illumina HiSeq System. As for how the authors treated the data: In a later analysis, approximately 74 million unique TCR beta chains were counted across the 500 to 850 repertoires, and roughly 11 million of these chains were shared by at least two donors. Raw reads were error-corrected and collapsed into unique sequences with a nearest-neighbor algorithm that merged closely related sequences to remove PCR and sequencing errors. V, D and J gene segments were assigned by aligning CDR3 sequences to IMGT reference sequences. For a sequence to be retained, a match of at least six nucleotides was required to both a V gene segment and a J gene segment. Rearrangements were classified as productive when the CDR3 lacked stop codons and remained in frame with V and J, and all other rearrangements were classified as non-productive. CDR3 was defined by IMGT convention, running from the second conserved V-encoded cysteine to the conserved J-encoded phenylalanine. In an earlier analysis of roughly 580 of the donors, sequences lacking an unambiguous match to a single V gene segment were excluded. In an earlier analysis of a few hundred of the donors, V segments were called functional above 56.7% productive rearrangements and were called segregating when the between-donor standard deviation exceeded 5%. A statistical classification framework was built for diagnosing cytomegalovirus status from the catalog of TCR beta chain sequences. In a later analysis, TCR nucleotide sequences were compared against IMGT/GENE-DB human TR gene sequences so that V and J genes could be assigned. A later analysis assigned CDR3 sequences and most-parsimonious VDJ recombination scenarios with the TCRdist pipeline. In a later analysis, each TCR beta chain was defined by its CDR3 amino acid sequence together with its V-gene family, and reads without a unique V-gene family were excluded. In a later analysis, fewer than 600 highly shared, low-generation-probability nucleotide sequences were removed to address suspected cross-contamination and a sequencing artifact. In a later analysis, a clonal expansion index was calculated for each public chain from normalized within-repertoire ranks of inferred template counts. In a later analysis, generation probabilities were computed with a VDJ recombination model fitted to out-of-frame rearrangements, and the resulting probabilities were checked against IGoR. In a later analysis, hypergeometric tests were used to score TCR-TCR, TCR-HLA and TCR-CMV co-occurrence, with a repertoire-size bias correction applied to TCR pairs. False discovery rates were estimated in a later analysis by permuting HLA or CMV assignments 20 times. In a later analysis, co-occurring TCRs were grouped with DBSCAN, and TCRdist sequence similarity was added when clustering was performed within HLA-allele-positive subsets. Repertoires with fewer than 30,000 or more than 120,000 public chains, plus five repertoires with anomalous nucleotide sharing, were excluded from co-occurrence clustering. This is the immuneACCESS table as TCRdb keeps it, with only in-frame sequences that have V and J called. A part of the clones is gone; compared with another copy, unresolved V genes explain less than half, and the rest is unexplained. Clone size and the V and J calls come from that table; the DNA yielded D and trimming. In this sample the table shows 150,000 to 200,000 clones, roughly 80% of which occur a single time. The ten largest clones capture roughly 7.6% of the sample.

The sequence was collected from a woman aged 40 to 50 in good health and CMV-seropositive. The sequencing input was PBMCs.

The CDR3: CSVGGGDTQYF. The DNA is TGCAGCGTAGGCGGTGGGGATACGCAGTATTTT. The rearrangement joined TRBV29-1 to TRBJ2-3, with no confident D gene call. From the cysteine up to the phenylalanine, the CDR3 has a length of 11 residues. Just the 33-base CDR3 DNA is kept, in frame starting at base 1. CDR1 and CDR2 are drawn from the germline V gene: SQVTM, ANQGSEA. V and J lose 6 bases and 6 bases, and a span of 10 bases separates them.